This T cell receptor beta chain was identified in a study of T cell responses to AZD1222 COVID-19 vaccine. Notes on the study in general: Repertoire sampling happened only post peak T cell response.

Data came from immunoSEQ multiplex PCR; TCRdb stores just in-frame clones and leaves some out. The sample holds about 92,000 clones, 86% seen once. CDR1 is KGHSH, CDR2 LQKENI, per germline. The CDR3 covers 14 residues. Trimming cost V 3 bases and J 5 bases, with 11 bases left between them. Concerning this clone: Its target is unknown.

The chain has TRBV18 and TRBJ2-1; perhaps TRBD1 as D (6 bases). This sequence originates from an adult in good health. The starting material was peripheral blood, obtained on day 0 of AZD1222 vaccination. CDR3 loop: CASSPGTPNNEQFF. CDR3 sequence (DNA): TGTGCCAGCTCACCGGGGACACCCAACAATGAGCAGTTCTTC.